These T cell receptor beta chains were read from a single sample in a study of technical replicates of blood from a handful of donors. Using immunoSEQ multiplex PCR, the repertoire was profiled, and TCRdb retains in-frame clones only, with some absent. The data hold under 75,000 clones, with approximately 96% observed a single time. The sequencing sample was made of T cells isolated from PBMCs. Receptors originate from a human donor in good health. Both conserved end residues are part of each CDR3. Each record gives: D gene, clone size, V gene, CDR3 protein. D genes are given only for firm matches. Not all rows give a size; the values are once, few, many and, for expanded clones, a class.

d_gene: -; abundance: few; v_gene: TRBV5-1; CDR3aa: CASSSTGNYGYTF
d_gene: TRBD2; abundance: once; v_gene: TRBV5-1; CDR3aa: CASSPPGLKDNNIQYF
d_gene: -; abundance: -; v_gene: TRBV21-1; CDR3aa: CASSKGQGANYGYTF
d_gene: -; abundance: -; v_gene: TRBV7-9; CDR3aa: CASSQTGYLETQYF
d_gene: -; abundance: -; v_gene: TRBV7-2; CDR3aa: CASSLDHNNQPQHF
d_gene: -; abundance: -; v_gene: TRBV7-2; CDR3aa: CASSLAFITGRGKGSTEAFF
d_gene: TRBD1; abundance: -; v_gene: TRBV7-2; CDR3aa: CASSFWTGEGEQYF
d_gene: -; abundance: -; v_gene: TRBV10-1; CDR3aa: CASSEGTGTYEQYF
d_gene: TRBD1; abundance: once; v_gene: TRBV29-1; CDR3aa: CSVETGQGKYGYTF
d_gene: -; abundance: -; v_gene: TRBV6-1; CDR3aa: CASSEEVLPGNTIYF
d_gene: -; abundance: -; v_gene: TRBV5-1; CDR3aa: CASSPNRDVNTEAFF
d_gene: -; abundance: -; v_gene: TRBV30; CDR3aa: CAWSSSGDQPQHF
d_gene: TRBD2; abundance: -; v_gene: TRBV9; CDR3aa: CASSVSAGEYNEQFF
d_gene: TRBD2; abundance: -; v_gene: TRBV5-6; CDR3aa: CASSLKAGADTQYF
d_gene: TRBD2; abundance: -; v_gene: TRBV10-3; CDR3aa: CAIGLAGANEQYF
d_gene: -; abundance: -; v_gene: TRBV11-3; CDR3aa: CASSLVDSYTGELFF
d_gene: TRBD2; abundance: -; v_gene: TRBV7-9; CDR3aa: CASSRSGGELFF
d_gene: -; abundance: once; v_gene: TRBV2; CDR3aa: CASNVFLEAFF
d_gene: -; abundance: -; v_gene: TRBV27; CDR3aa: CASGVNTGELFF
d_gene: TRBD2; abundance: -; v_gene: TRBV10-3; CDR3aa: CAISPGTRTETQYF
d_gene: TRBD1; abundance: -; v_gene: TRBV6-5; CDR3aa: CASRPTGGDTEAFF
d_gene: TRBD1; abundance: -; v_gene: TRBV7-3; CDR3aa: CASGMGQGSGAGNTIYF